These T cell receptor beta chains were read from a single sample in a study of neoadjuvant anti-PD-1 for oral cavity cancer. Repertoires were generated with immunoSEQ multiplex PCR, while TCRdb's copy carries only in-frame clones and drops some. The table records roughly 67,000 clones, more than 70% of them present only once. Sequencing was performed on PBMCs, taken before nivolumab (anti-PD-1) treatment. All receptors come from a person between 40 and 85 years old with oral cavity squamous cell carcinoma. Each CDR3 is given with its conserved first and last residue. D genes are given only for firm matches. Size values are once, few and many counts, or a class for expanded clones, and some rows have none.

d_gene: NA
abundance: NA
j_gene: TRBJ2-7
v_gene: TRBV30
CDR3nt: TGTGCCTGGAGTCCCTCTAGCGAGCAGTACTTC
CDR3aa: CAWSPSSEQYF

d_gene: TRBD1
abundance: NA
j_gene: TRBJ1-4
v_gene: TRBV19
CDR3nt: TGTGCCAGTAGGGGACAGGGGGCTCAAGGAAAACTGTTTTTT
CDR3aa: CASRGQGAQGKLFF

d_gene: NA
abundance: NA
j_gene: TRBJ1-1
v_gene: TRBV9
CDR3nt: TGTGCCAGCAGCGTAGCTGGGAGCACTGAAGCTTTCTTT
CDR3aa: CASSVAGSTEAFF

d_gene: NA
abundance: NA
j_gene: TRBJ2-5
v_gene: TRBV29-1
CDR3nt: TGCAGCGTTGGAGCTCTGATAGGGGACTACCAAGAGACCCAGTACTTC
CDR3aa: CSVGALIGDYQETQYF

d_gene: NA
abundance: NA
j_gene: TRBJ2-7
v_gene: TRBV7-2
CDR3nt: TGTGCCAGCAGCTATGGGCCGGGGTCCAGCGAGCAGTACTTC
CDR3aa: CASSYGPGSSEQYF

d_gene: NA
abundance: NA
j_gene: TRBJ1-3
v_gene: TRBV6-1
CDR3nt: TGTGCCAGCACCACAGGATCCCTCTCTGGAAACACCATATATTTT
CDR3aa: CASTTGSLSGNTIYF

d_gene: NA
abundance: NA
j_gene: TRBJ2-7
v_gene: TRBV2
CDR3nt: TGTGCCAGCAGCTTCACCTACGAGCAGTACTTC
CDR3aa: CASSFTYEQYF

d_gene: NA
abundance: NA
j_gene: TRBJ1-2
v_gene: TRBV10-1
CDR3nt: TGCGCCAGCAGTGATCCGGGGGGCTATGGCTACACCTTC
CDR3aa: CASSDPGGYGYTF

d_gene: TRBD2
abundance: NA
j_gene: TRBJ2-7
v_gene: TRBV2
CDR3nt: TGTGCCAGCAGGGCAACTAGCGGGAGGGCCCGCGACGAGCAGTACTTC
CDR3aa: CASRATSGRARDEQYF

d_gene: NA
abundance: NA
j_gene: TRBJ2-3
v_gene: TRBV29-1
CDR3nt: TGCAGCGTTGTTGGGGTTGCAGATACGCAGTATTTT
CDR3aa: CSVVGVADTQYF

d_gene: NA
abundance: once
j_gene: TRBJ2-3
v_gene: TRBV6-5
CDR3nt: TGTGCCAGCAGTTACTCCCCGGGACGGAGCACAGATACGCAGTATTTT
CDR3aa: CASSYSPGRSTDTQYF

d_gene: NA
abundance: NA
j_gene: TRBJ1-1
v_gene: TRBV20-1
CDR3nt: TGCAGTGCTAGAGATTACGAAGCTTTCTTT
CDR3aa: CSARDYEAFF

d_gene: TRBD1
abundance: NA
j_gene: TRBJ2-2
v_gene: TRBV6-5
CDR3nt: TGTGCCAGCAGTTGGACAGGGAGTTCAATCCGGGAGCTGTTTTTT
CDR3aa: CASSWTGSSIRELFF

d_gene: NA
abundance: NA
j_gene: TRBJ2-5
v_gene: TRBV5-1
CDR3nt: TGCGCCAGCAGCTTGCCCAATGAGGAGACCCAGTACTTC
CDR3aa: CASSLPNEETQYF

d_gene: NA
abundance: few
j_gene: TRBJ2-1
v_gene: TRBV10-2
CDR3nt: TGCGCCAGCAGTGCCGGGGGCCTGGGTTACAACAATGAGCAGTTCTTC
CDR3aa: CASSAGGLGYNNEQFF

d_gene: TRBD2
abundance: NA
j_gene: TRBJ2-1
v_gene: TRBV29-1
CDR3nt: TGCAGCGTTGAACTAGGGCTAGCGGACGCCTACAATGAGCAGTTCTTC
CDR3aa: CSVELGLADAYNEQFF

d_gene: TRBD2
abundance: NA
j_gene: TRBJ2-3
v_gene: TRBV19
CDR3nt: TGTGCCAGTAGTATACTAGCGGGGACCACAGATACGCAGTATTTT
CDR3aa: CASSILAGTTDTQYF